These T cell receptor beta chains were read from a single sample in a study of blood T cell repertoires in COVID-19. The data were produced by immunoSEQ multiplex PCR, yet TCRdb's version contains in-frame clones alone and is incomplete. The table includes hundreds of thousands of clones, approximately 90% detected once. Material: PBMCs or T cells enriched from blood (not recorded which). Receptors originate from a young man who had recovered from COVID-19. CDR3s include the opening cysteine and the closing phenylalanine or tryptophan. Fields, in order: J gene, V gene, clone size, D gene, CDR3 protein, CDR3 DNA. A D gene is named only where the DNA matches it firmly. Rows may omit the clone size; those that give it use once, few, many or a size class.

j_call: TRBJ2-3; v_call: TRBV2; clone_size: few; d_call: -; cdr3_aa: CASRAGSSTDTQYF; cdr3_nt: TGTGCCAGCCGTGCGGGGAGTAGCACAGATACGCAGTATTTT
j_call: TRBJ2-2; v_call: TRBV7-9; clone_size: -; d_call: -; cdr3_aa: CASSFRRDTGELFF; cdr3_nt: TGTGCCAGCAGCTTTCGGAGGGACACCGGGGAGCTGTTTTTT
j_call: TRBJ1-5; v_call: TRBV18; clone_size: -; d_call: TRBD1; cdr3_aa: CASSPLGTVDQPQHF; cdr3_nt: TGTGCCAGCTCACCCCTGGGGACAGTCGATCAGCCCCAGCATTTT
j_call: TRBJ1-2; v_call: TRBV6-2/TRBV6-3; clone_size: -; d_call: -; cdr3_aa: CASSPRGGLGYTF; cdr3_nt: TGTGCCAGCAGCCCTCGCGGGGGTCTTGGCTACACCTTC
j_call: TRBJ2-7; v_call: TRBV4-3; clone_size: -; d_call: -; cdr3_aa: CASSQEYTGRAYEQYF; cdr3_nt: TGCGCCAGCAGCCAAGAATATACAGGGAGGGCCTACGAGCAGTACTTC
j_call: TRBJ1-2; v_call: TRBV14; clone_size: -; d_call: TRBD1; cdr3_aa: CASSQAPGQGFYGYTF; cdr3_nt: TGTGCCAGCAGCCAAGCACCGGGACAGGGTTTCTATGGCTACACCTTC
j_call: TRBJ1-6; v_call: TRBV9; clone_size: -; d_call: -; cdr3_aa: CASSEAGAGNSPLHF; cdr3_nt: TGTGCCAGCAGCGAGGCAGGGGCTGGTAATTCACCCCTCCACTTT
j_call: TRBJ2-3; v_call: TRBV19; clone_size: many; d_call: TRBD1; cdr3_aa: CASSGGQGSTDTQYF; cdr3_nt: TGTGCCAGTAGTGGGGGACAGGGGAGCACAGATACGCAGTATTTT
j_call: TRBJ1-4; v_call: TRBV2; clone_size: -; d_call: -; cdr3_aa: CASSPEGLWKLFF; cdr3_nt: TGTGCCAGCAGTCCGGAAGGACTCTGGAAACTGTTTTTT
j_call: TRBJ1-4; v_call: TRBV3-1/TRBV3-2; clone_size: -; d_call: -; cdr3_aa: CASSQVRGGEKLFF; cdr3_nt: TGTGCCAGCAGCCAGGTCAGGGGTGGAGAAAAACTGTTTTTT